This T cell receptor (beta chain) was sequenced for a study of cytomegalovirus exposure and HLA in healthy donors. Study as a whole: Unique TCR beta sequences numbering some 110 million came from roughly 180 million T cells in an earlier analysis.

Primers: 60 Vbeta forward and 13 Jbeta reverse. Sequencing was performed with immunoSEQ multiplex PCR; in TCRdb, only in-frame clones are kept and a portion is missing. Its table lists around 100,000 clones. Remarks on this clone: The antigen remains unidentified.

The study, taken as a whole, reports: About 87% or about 30% of the time was how often most TCR beta V segments were productive, according to an earlier analysis. Serostatus for CMV was the only available immune exposure information.

Everyone who donated was a healthy bone marrow donor. This CDR3 is 13 amino acids long. Germline CDR1 is LNHDA and CDR2 is SQIVND (reference sequence). The junction had 7 bases not matched to a gene; V was cut back by 6 bases and J by 7 bases. The sequence was obtained from a man aged 35-49 years in good health and CMV-seropositive. V usage is TRBV19 and J usage is TRBJ1-2; TRBD1 aligns across 8 bases. The specimen sequenced was PBMCs. CDR3 protein: CASRKTGEGGYTF. CDR3 DNA sequence: TGTGCCAGTAGAAAGACAGGGGAAGGTGGCTACACCTTC.